This TCR beta chain is from a study of T cell repertoires in cytomegalovirus infection. As for the study in general: The authors relied on CMV epitopes, both recently identified HLA-C-restricted and well-studied HLA-B-restricted. CMV infection and matching HLA type were both indicated by public TCR beta signatures. Findings and limits, study-wide: HLA-C-restricted TCR beta clonotypes specific for CMV led the ex vivo response. Summed frequency of public TCR beta families distinguished CMV carriers with the relevant HLA.

The CDR3 length is 16 residues. The trim removed 2 bases at V and 3 bases at J, leaving 7 bases unmatched. The germline CDR1 and CDR2 sequences are MNHEY and SVGEGT. From the reads, TCRdb called clonotypes with MiXCR, one entry per CDR3 protein. The sample has some 920,000 distinct CDR3 sequences, roughly 30% seen once. To note about this clonotype: The antigen is undetermined.

The origin of this receptor is a human donor in good health (CMV status not recorded). Some clones in this sample may be carry-over from other donors' samples. This sequence joins TRBV6-2 or TRBV6-3 and TRBJ2-3; 8 bases are shared with TRBD1. The sequences come from cultured CD8+ T cells from PBMCs, collected from culture after CMV antigen stimulation. The CDR3 is CASSYKFRTGTDTQYF. The CDR3, as DNA: TGTGCCAGCAGTTACAAATTTAGGACAGGGACAGATACGCAGTATTTT.